These T cell receptor beta chains were read from a single sample in a study of blood T cells in healthy people across ages. TCRdb independently ran MiXCR on the 5' RACE reads; one entry per CDR3 protein. This table has about 2 million distinct CDR3 sequences, about 50% appearing once. The sample consisted of blood. The receptors come from a middle-aged woman in good health. Both conserved end residues are part of each CDR3. The order of the fields is V gene, clone size, D gene, J gene, CDR3 DNA, CDR3 protein. The D gene is left open where the match is weak. Clone size is not always given. Where it is, it says once, few, many or a class for expanded clones.

>TRBV4-1|-|TRBD1|TRBJ2-5
TGCGCCAGCAGCCTCTCGACCCCGGGACAGGTCCAAGAGACCCAGTACTTC
CASSLSTPGQVQETQYF
>TRBV20-1|few|-|TRBJ2-3
TGCAGTGTTGGAACAATCACAGATACGCAGTATTTT
CSVGTITDTQYF
>TRBV4-1|-|-|TRBJ2-7
TGCGCCAGCAGCCAAGATAGGGGGGCCGCAAGCGAGCAGTACTTC
CASSQDRGAASEQYF
>TRBV27|-|-|TRBJ2-5
TGTGCCAGCAGTCCCCCGAGGTCAATACAAGAGACCCAGTACTTC
CASSPPRSIQETQYF
>TRBV7-2|many|TRBD2|TRBJ2-1
TGTGCCAGCCCTTCCCGGACTAGCGCCTACAATGAGCAGTTCTTC
CASPSRTSAYNEQFF
>TRBV11-2|-|-|TRBJ2-1
TGTGCCAGCAGCTTAACGGCGGCCCACAATGAGCAGTTCTTC
CASSLTAAHNEQFF
>TRBV10-3|-|TRBD1|TRBJ2-7
TGTGCCATCAGCGGAGGACAGGGAAATGAGCAGTACTTC
CAISGGQGNEQYF
>TRBV6-2/TRBV6-3|few|-|TRBJ2-7
TGTGCCAGCAGGGAATCCTACGAGCAGTACTTC
CASRESYEQYF
>TRBV25-1|few|-|TRBJ2-7
TGTGCCAGCAGTGGAAATCTCATTCGCGAGCAGTACTTC
CASSGNLIREQYF
>TRBV6-1|few|TRBD1|TRBJ2-7
TGTGCCAGCAGTGCGACAGGGAGCTCCTACGAGCAGTACTTC
CASSATGSSYEQYF
>TRBV7-9|-|-|TRBJ2-7
TGTGCCAGCAGCTTAGATCAGAGAGAGCAGTACTTC
CASSLDQREQYF
>TRBV5-1|-|-|TRBJ1-4
TGCGCCAGCAGCCCTCGGGGCCAAGATAATGAAAAACTGTTTTTT
CASSPRGQDNEKLFF
>TRBV5-1|few|-|TRBJ2-3
TGCGCCAGCAGCTTGGAGGTAGGCCGAGATACGCAGTATTTT
CASSLEVGRDTQYF
>TRBV27|-|TRBD2|TRBJ2-2
TGTGCCAGCAGTGCCCTGGGACTAGCGGAGAACACCGGGGAGCTGTTTTTT
CASSALGLAENTGELFF
>TRBV6-5|-|-|TRBJ2-3
TGTGCCAGCAGTTGCTCGGGCCGCACAGATACGCAGTATTTT
CASSCSGRTDTQYF
>TRBV6-6|-|-|TRBJ2-1
TGTGCCAGCAGTTATGAGGAGGGTTCGGGGTTCTTC
CASSYEEGSGFF
>TRBV4-3|few|-|TRBJ1-2
TGCGCCAGCAGCCAAGATAAGTCCACTAACTATGGCTACACCTTC
CASSQDKSTNYGYTF
>TRBV28|-|-|TRBJ2-3
TGTGCCAGCAGTCCAAAGGACCTATTCACAGATACGCAGTATTTT
CASSPKDLFTDTQYF
>TRBV7-2|-|TRBD1|TRBJ2-3
TGTGCCAGCAGCCAATGGGACAGGGGGCAGGGTACGCAGTATTTT
CASSQWDRGQGTQYF